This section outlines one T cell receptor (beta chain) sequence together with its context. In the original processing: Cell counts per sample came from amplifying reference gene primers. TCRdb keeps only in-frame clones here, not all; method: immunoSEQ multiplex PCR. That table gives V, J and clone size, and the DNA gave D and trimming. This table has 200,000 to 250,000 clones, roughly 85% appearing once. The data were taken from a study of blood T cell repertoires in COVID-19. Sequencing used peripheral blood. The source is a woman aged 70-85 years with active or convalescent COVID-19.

The CDR3 spells CASAGTGGFQETQYF. CDR3 DNA sequence: TGTGCCAGCGCCGGGACAGGGGGTTTTCAAGAGACCCAGTACTTC. The rearrangement uses TRBV6-5 and TRBJ2-5, with 11 bases lining up with TRBD1. Germline-derived CDR1 and CDR2 are MNHEY and SVGAGI. The CDR3 spans 15 residues. Losses at the gene ends were 8 bases for V and 2 bases for J; bases not matched to a gene: 7.